This T cell receptor (beta chain) was obtained from a study of beta chain features in type 1 diabetes. Study-wide results and limits: Researchers reported that naive, central memory and Treg TCRB repertoires appeared more similar in patients than in healthy donors. Type 1 diabetes patients had TCRB CDR3s that were shorter (moderately but significantly so) in all four CD4+ subsets. Here, the possible influence of HLA type (on TCRB rearrangement) remained unresolved.

This clone has ten or more counts. What it binds is unknown. The CDR3 has 11 residues. Germline lookup yields CDR1 SNHLY and CDR2 FYNNEI. The V end was cut by 5 bases, the J end by 8 bases, with 9 bases between. Expressed TCRB transcripts were sequenced, since all the RNA that had been isolated was reverse transcribed. Naive, central memory and regulatory T cell samples yielded approximately 3.3 million reads on average. Generated by immunoSEQ multiplex PCR, the TCRdb table keeps only in-frame clones and is missing some. The repertoire includes roughly 160,000 clones, approximately 7.8% of them detected once, and approximately 0.87% sits in the top ten.

Specimen: central memory CD4+ T cells from blood. The sequence was obtained from a woman aged 40 to 50 with type 1 diabetes. This rearrangement joins TRBV2 to TRBJ1-2, with D unclear. The CDR3 coding sequence is TGTGCCAGCAGTTTCTACGGGGGCTACACCTTC. Translated: CASSFYGGYTF.